Listed here is a single T cell receptor beta chain. Its target is unknown. The CDR3 is made up of 16 amino acids. The V and J ends lost 3 bases and 1 base, in that order; junction bases with no gene match: 7. CDR1 and CDR2 (germline): ENHRY, SYGVKD. The data derive from a study of T cell responses to AZD1222 COVID-19 vaccine. Study-wide points: Breadth and depth of Spike-specific TCRs rose after two AZD1222 doses. Baseline serology detected seropositivity in only a handful of AZD1222 recipients. Unmutated variant regions reportedly attract nearly half of all spike-specific TCRs. Females outnumbered males among donors, who were mostly white British; clonal diversity was possibly underestimated.

The method was immunoSEQ multiplex PCR; TCRdb's version includes in-frame clones alone and lacks a portion of them. The sample yields 50,000 to 70,000 clones, 75% to 90% seen once. This specimen consisted of peripheral blood, obtained on day 0 of MenACWY control vaccination. The V call is TRBV10-3, the J call TRBJ2-7; 9 positions match TRBD1. This TCR came from an adult in good health. The CDR3 protein is CAISEYTGGLSYEQYF. The CDR3 coding sequence is TGTGCCATCAGTGAATATACAGGGGGCCTTTCCTACGAGCAGTACTTC.